This T cell receptor beta chain is from a study of shared clonotypes between healthy human individuals. Study outcomes and limitations: Few donors restricted represented genetic and exposure-history diversity.

Deep level was the assay's run setting. Bulk PBMC genomic DNA spanned ten immunoSEQ deep plates. TCRdb keeps only in-frame clones here, not all; method: immunoSEQ multiplex PCR. The sample consists of hundreds of thousands of clones, 75% to 85% of them appearing once. With respect to this clone: Its antigen is currently unknown. Other DNA sequences from this sample encode an identical CDR3 as well.

CDR3 size: 14 residues. Germline V lookup: CDR1 LNHDA, CDR2 SQIVND (reference sequence). The V end lost 1 base, the J end lost 0 bases, and 4 bases lay between the germline ends. This chain uses TRBV19 with TRBJ1-3; no clear D gene. The origin of this receptor is a middle-aged woman in good health. Some clones in this sample may be carry-over from other donors' samples. The sample was PBMCs. The CDR3 DNA follows: TGTGCCAGTAGTATAGGAGGCTCTGGAAACACCATATATTTT. Its protein product is CASSIGGSGNTIYF.